This paragraph covers one TCR beta chain sequence. This sample was included in a study of blood T cell repertoires in COVID-19. At the level of the study: T cells, B-cell-depleted T cells, or PBMCs provided the cDNA or gDNA that served as material.

Original methodology: Amplifying reference gene primers gave estimates of nucleated cell counts. The method was immunoSEQ multiplex PCR; TCRdb's version includes in-frame clones alone and lacks a portion of them. V and J calls plus clone size are reproduced from that table; the DNA served to infer D and trimming. The table shows about 210,000 clones, with around nine tenths occurring only once. The TCR sequence derives from a man aged 55 to 69 with acute or convalescent COVID-19. The sample taken for sequencing was peripheral blood.

The CDR3 here is CASSPPVDRVNEKLFF. In DNA form, the CDR3 reads TGTGCCAGCTCACCACCGGTGGACAGGGTTAATGAAAAACTGTTTTTT. V gene TRBV18 combines with J gene TRBJ1-4; 8 nucleotides match TRBD1. Germline-derived CDR1 and CDR2 are KGHSH and LQKENI. The CDR3 runs to 16 residues. Unmatched junction bases numbered 4, after V lost 0 bases and J lost 4 bases.